Below, 13 T cell receptor beta chains from the same sample are listed, as sequenced in a study of T cell repertoires in cytomegalovirus infection. TCRdb independently ran MiXCR on the reads; one entry per CDR3 protein. The sample has 150,000 to 200,000 distinct CDR3 sequences; under 15% are singletons. The sequenced sample consisted of PBMCs. Source of these receptors: a human donor in good health (CMV status not recorded). Some clones in this sample may be carry-over from other donors' samples.

This rearrangement joins TRBV28 to TRBJ2-4; TRBD2 aligns across 10 bases. The CDR3 is made up of 17 amino acids. The germline gives CDR1 MDHEN, CDR2 SYDVKM. The V gene end was trimmed by 5 bases and the J gene end by 0 bases; junction bases not matched to a gene: 7. The CDR3 DNA is TGTGCCAGCAGTCCCCGGACTAGCGGACTAGCCAAAAACATTCAGTACTTC. Its translation is CASSPRTSGLAKNIQYF.

The J gene is TRBJ1-2, the V gene TRBV29-1, with a possible D match to TRBD1 (5 bases). With 4 bases removed from V and 6 bases from J, the gap between germline ends came to 12 bases. This CDR3 region has 12 residues. CDR1 is SQVTM, CDR2 ANQGSEA, per germline. The CDR3 sequence is CSVVQGSNGYTF. The CDR3 DNA is TGCAGCGTTGTTCAGGGTTCAAATGGCTACACCTTC.

This clonotype was picked up a small number of times. V and J are TRBV5-4 and TRBJ1-1; D unclear. Trimming shortened V by 9 bases and J by 2 bases, and 8 bases separated the two germline ends. The V gene's germline CDR1 is SGHNT and CDR2 YYREEE (reference sequence). The CDR3 contains 11 residues. The CDR3 sequence: CATFRNTEAFF. The CDR3 bases are TGTGCCACCTTTCGAAACACTGAAGCTTTCTTT.

The chain has TRBV29-1 and TRBJ1-2, with D possibly TRBD1 on 5 matching bases. CDR1 SQVTM and CDR2 ANQGSEA come from the germline V gene. With 0 bases removed from V and 8 bases from J, the gap between germline ends came to 13 bases. This CDR3 contains 13 residues. This CDR3 reads CSVEEEQGEGYTF. CDR3 sequence (DNA): TGCAGCGTTGAAGAGGAGCAGGGAGAAGGCTACACCTTC.

This clonotype was found many times. This chain links TRBV12-3 or TRBV12-4 with TRBJ1-6; D might be TRBD1 (6 bases). Trimming took off 5 bases at V and 0 bases at J, with 17 bases between the two ends. CDR3 length: 18 residues. The CDR3 is CASSPGGTRGSYNSPLHF. The CDR3 DNA reads TGTGCCAGCAGTCCCGGAGGGACACGCGGCTCCTATAATTCACCCCTCCACTTT.

This chain connects TRBV7-9 to TRBJ2-1, with TRBD2 matching 9 bases. J gave up 6 bases and V 3 bases, and 9 bases lay outside the gene matches. The CDR3 spans 16 residues. Germline CDR1 is SEHNR and CDR2 is FQNEAQ (reference sequence). The CDR3 is CASSFAGRGGPNEQFF. DNA of the CDR3: TGTGCCAGCAGCTTTGCTGGGCGGGGGGGCCCCAATGAGCAGTTCTTC.

This clonotype came up many times. The V gene is TRBV6-1, the J gene TRBJ2-7, with 11 bases fitting TRBD1. The V gene end was trimmed by 1 base and the J gene end by 12 bases; junction bases not matched to a gene: 5. CDR3 length equals 13 residues. The germline V gene encodes CDR1 MNHNS and CDR2 SASEGT. The CDR3 here is CASSEVQGTGGYF. The CDR3 DNA reads as TGTGCCAGCAGTGAAGTACAAGGGACAGGGGGGTACTTC.

This clonotype was seen at least ten times. The chain has TRBV12-3 or TRBV12-4 and TRBJ2-7, with unresolved D. CDR3 length: 13 amino acids. V lost 4 bases, J lost 7 bases, and 14 bases lay in between. The CDR3, as DNA: TGTGCCAGCAGTTCCCTACCCGGGTTGGAGCAGTACTTC. This gives the protein CASSSLPGLEQYF.

This chain uses TRBV19 with TRBJ2-6; D is undetermined. This CDR3 has 14 amino acids. The ends were cut back, 8 bases at V and 4 bases at J, with 12 bases in the middle. The germline CDR1 and CDR2 sequences are LNHDA and SQIVND (reference sequence). CDR3 in amino acids: CASGRVVGANVLTF. The CDR3 DNA reads as TGTGCCAGTGGACGGGTGGTAGGGGCCAACGTCCTGACTTTC.

This clonotype came up many times. J is TRBJ2-7 and V is TRBV7-6; the match to TRBD2 covers 8 bases. Germline CDR1 is SGHVS and CDR2 is FNYEAQ. V gave up 1 base and J gave up 3 bases; unmatched junction bases: 8. This CDR3 comprises 16 residues. CDR3 nucleotides: TGTGCCAGCAGCTTAGGAGGTGCGGGGGGAATCTACGAGCAGTACTTC. Translated: CASSLGGAGGIYEQYF.

This clonotype appeared many times. CDR3 bases: TGTGCCGGTACATCGACCTCGTTATCGAACACTGAAGCTTTCTTT. Translation gives CAGTSTSLSNTEAFF. This chain uses TRBV7-9 with TRBJ1-1; D unclear. The CDR3 loop spans 15 amino acids. CDR1 and CDR2 (germline): SEHNR, FQNEAQ (reference sequence). The ends were cut back, 11 bases at V and 1 base at J, with 20 bases in the middle.

This clonotype was seen more than once but under ten times. The chain uses TRBV29-1 and TRBJ2-3; TRBD1 agrees at 7 bases. The CDR3 is made up of 13 amino acids. Germline V gene lookup returns CDR1 SQVTM and CDR2 ANQGSEA. Trimming cost V 6 bases and J 6 bases; bases outside gene matches: 9. In DNA form, the CDR3 reads TGCAGCGTCGGTCCCGACAGGGCGGATACGCAGTATTTT. Translating gives CSVGPDRADTQYF.

This sequence joins TRBV30 and TRBJ1-1, with D unresolved. The CDR3 loop spans 13 amino acids. The germline V gene has CDR1 GTSNPN and CDR2 SVGIG (reference sequence). V lost 4 bases and J 0 bases, leaving 9 bases between the germline ends. CDR3 in DNA: TGTGCCTGGACTGTGGGGTTGAACACTGAAGCTTTCTTT. The encoded protein is CAWTVGLNTEAFF.